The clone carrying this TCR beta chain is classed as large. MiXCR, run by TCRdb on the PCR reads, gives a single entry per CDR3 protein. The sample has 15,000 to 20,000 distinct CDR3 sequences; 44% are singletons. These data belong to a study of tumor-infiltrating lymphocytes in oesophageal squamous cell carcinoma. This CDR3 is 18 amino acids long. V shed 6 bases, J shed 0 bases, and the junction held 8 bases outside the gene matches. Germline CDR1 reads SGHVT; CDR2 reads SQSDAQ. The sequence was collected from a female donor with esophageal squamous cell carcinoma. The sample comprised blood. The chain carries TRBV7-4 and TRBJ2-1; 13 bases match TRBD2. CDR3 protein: CASRGTSGKGNSYNEQFF. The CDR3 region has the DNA TGTGCCAGCAGAGGGACTAGCGGGAAGGGGAACTCCTACAATGAGCAGTTCTTC. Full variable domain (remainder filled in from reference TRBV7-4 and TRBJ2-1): GAGVSQSPRYKVAKRGRDVALRCDSISGHVTLYWYRQTLGQGSEVLTYSQSDAQRDKSGRPSGRFSAERPERSVSTLKIQRTEQGDSAVYLCASRGTSGKGNSYNEQFFGPGTRLTVL.